This T cell receptor (beta chain) was obtained from a study of blood T cell repertoires in COVID-19. Study overall: Specimens from acute and convalescent COVID-19 originated in the United States, Italy and Spain.

One Seattle source followed patients from active infection through their disease course. Authors' analysis steps: Nucleated cell counts were estimated from reference gene primer amplification. Some clones are missing from TCRdb's copy, which holds only in-frame ones; the method was immunoSEQ multiplex PCR. Clonal size and the V and J genes are those of that table, whereas D and trimming came from the DNA. The sample records about 200,000 clones, around 86% being singletons. CDR1 and CDR2 (germline): LGHDT, YNNKEL (reference sequence). Between the trimmed V and J ends, which lost 4 bases and 0 bases, there was a span of 10 bases. The CDR3 is 14 residues long.

This TCR derives from a woman between 45 and 65 years old with COVID-19, enrolled during active disease. The V call is TRBV3-1 (or the pseudogene TRBV3-2), the J call TRBJ2-7; D possibly corresponds to TRBD2 (6 bases). The sample was peripheral blood. In DNA, the CDR3 is TGTGCCAGCAGCCCGCAGCGGGCCTCCTACGAGCAGTACTTC. It yields the protein CASSPQRASYEQYF.